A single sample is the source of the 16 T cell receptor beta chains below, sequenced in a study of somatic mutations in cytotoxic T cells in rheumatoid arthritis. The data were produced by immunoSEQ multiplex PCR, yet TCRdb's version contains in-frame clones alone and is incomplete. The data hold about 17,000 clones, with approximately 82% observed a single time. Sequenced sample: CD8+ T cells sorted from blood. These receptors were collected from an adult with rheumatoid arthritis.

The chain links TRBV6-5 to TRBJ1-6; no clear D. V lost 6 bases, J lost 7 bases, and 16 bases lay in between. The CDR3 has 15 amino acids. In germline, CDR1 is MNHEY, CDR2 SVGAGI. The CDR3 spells CASSSEWQLNSPLHF. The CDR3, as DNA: TGTGCCAGCAGCTCAGAGTGGCAACTCAATTCACCCCTCCACTTT.

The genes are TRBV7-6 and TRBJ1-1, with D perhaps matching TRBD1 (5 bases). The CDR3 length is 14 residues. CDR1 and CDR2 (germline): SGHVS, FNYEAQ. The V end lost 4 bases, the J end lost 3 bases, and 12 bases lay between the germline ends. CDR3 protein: CASSSWGGDTEAFF. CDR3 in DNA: TGTGCCAGCAGCTCATGGGGGGGTGACACTGAAGCTTTCTTT.

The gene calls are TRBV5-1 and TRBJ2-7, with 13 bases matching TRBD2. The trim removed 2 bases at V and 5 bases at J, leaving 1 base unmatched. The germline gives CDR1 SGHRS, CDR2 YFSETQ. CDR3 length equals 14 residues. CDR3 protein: CASSFGLAGDEQYF. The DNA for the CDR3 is TGCGCCAGCAGCTTTGGACTAGCGGGAGACGAGCAGTACTTC.

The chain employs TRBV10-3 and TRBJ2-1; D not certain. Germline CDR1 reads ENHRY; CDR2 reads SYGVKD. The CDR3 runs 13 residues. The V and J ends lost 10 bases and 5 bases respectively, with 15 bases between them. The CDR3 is CATTPSANNEQFF. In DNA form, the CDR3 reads TGTGCCACCACGCCCTCTGCGAACAATGAGCAGTTCTTC.

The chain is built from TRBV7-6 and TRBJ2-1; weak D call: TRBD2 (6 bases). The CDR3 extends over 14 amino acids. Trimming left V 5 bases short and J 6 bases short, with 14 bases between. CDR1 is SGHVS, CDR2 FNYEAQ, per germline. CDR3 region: CASSVTSRPNEQFF. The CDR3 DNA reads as TGTGCCAGCAGCGTGACTAGTCGCCCCAATGAGCAGTTCTTC.

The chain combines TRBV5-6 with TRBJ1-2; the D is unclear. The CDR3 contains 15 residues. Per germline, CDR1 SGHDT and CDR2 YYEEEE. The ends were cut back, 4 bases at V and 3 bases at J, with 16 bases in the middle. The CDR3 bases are TGTGCCAGCAGCCCCTCCATGGGTAGGGACTATGGCTACACCTTC. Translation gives CASSPSMGRDYGYTF.

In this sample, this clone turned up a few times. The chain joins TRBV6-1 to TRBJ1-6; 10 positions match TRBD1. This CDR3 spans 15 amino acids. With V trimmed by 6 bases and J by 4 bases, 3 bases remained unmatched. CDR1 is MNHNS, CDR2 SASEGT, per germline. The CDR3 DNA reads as TGTGCCAGCAGCGGGGACAGGGGATATAATTCACCCCTCCACTTT. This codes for CASSGDRGYNSPLHF.

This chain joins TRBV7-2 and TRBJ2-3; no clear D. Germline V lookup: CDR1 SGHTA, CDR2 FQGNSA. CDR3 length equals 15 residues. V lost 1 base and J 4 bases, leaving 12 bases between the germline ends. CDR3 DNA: TGTGCCAGCAGCTTAGAACATAGGGCCGCAGATACGCAGTATTTT. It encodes CASSLEHRAADTQYF.

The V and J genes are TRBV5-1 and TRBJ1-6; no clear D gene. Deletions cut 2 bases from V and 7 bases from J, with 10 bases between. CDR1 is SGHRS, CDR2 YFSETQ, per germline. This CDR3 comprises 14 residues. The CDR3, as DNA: TGCGCCAGCAGCTTTTTCAGTGTCAATTCACCCCTCCACTTT. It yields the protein CASSFFSVNSPLHF.

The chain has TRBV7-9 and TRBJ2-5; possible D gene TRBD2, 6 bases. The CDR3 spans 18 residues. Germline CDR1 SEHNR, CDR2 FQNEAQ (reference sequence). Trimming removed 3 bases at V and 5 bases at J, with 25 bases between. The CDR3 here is CASSFGASRLPGGETQYF. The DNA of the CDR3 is TGTGCCAGCAGCTTTGGGGCTTCTAGGCTACCTGGAGGGGAGACCCAGTACTTC.

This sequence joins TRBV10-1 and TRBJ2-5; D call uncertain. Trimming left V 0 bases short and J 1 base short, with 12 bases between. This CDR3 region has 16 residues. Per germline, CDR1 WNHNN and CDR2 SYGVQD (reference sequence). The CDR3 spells CASSESSSSTQETQYF. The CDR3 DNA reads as TGCGCCAGCAGTGAGTCCTCCAGTAGTACCCAAGAGACCCAGTACTTC.

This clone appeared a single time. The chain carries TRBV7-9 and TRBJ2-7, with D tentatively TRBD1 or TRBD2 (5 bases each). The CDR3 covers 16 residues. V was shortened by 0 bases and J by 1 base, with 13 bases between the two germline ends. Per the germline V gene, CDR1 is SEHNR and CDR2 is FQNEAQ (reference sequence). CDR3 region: CASSLALGEISYEQYF. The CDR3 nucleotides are TGTGCCAGCAGCTTAGCGCTGGGGGAGATTTCCTACGAGCAGTACTTC.

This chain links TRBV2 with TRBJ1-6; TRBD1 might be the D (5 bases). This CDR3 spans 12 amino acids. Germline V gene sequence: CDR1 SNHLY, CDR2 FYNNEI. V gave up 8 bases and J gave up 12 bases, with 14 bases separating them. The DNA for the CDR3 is TGTGCCAGCGGGGTGTGGGGCTTACCCCTCCACTTT. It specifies CASGVWGLPLHF.

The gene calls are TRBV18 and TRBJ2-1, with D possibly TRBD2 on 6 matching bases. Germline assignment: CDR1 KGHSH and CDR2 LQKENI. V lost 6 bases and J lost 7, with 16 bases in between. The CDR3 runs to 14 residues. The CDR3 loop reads CASSVSPGVNEQFF. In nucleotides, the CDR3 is TGTGCCAGCTCGGTCTCTCCGGGAGTAAATGAGCAGTTCTTC.

The CDR3 loop reads CASSPGTGGPDTQYF. Here the CDR3 DNA reads TGTGCCAGCTCACCAGGAACAGGGGGGCCAGATACGCAGTATTTT. The J gene is TRBJ2-3, the V gene TRBV18, with TRBD1 matching 8 bases. This CDR3 is built from 15 residues. Per germline, CDR1 KGHSH and CDR2 LQKENI. The V and J ends lost 2 bases and 4 bases, in that order; junction bases with no gene match: 5.

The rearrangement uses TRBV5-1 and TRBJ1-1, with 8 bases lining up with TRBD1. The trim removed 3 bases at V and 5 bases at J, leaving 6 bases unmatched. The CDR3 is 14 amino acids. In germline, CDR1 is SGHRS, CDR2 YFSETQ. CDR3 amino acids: CASSWYRGGTEAFF. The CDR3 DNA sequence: TGCGCCAGCAGCTGGTACAGGGGGGGGACTGAAGCTTTCTTT.